This T cell receptor (beta chain) was identified during a study of cytomegalovirus exposure and HLA in healthy donors. Study results and limitations: A missense DCLRE1C variant was associated with V- and J-gene trimming of TCR beta chains in a later analysis, and an independent cohort replicated the association. Associated with cytomegalovirus, according to the listing, were fewer than 200 TCR beta chains. Donor immune exposure was known only as CMV serostatus.

These donors, healthy bone marrow donors, were studied. With 60 Vbeta and 13 Jbeta primers, the PCR was carried out. TCRdb's copy holds only in-frame clones and misses some; the assay was immunoSEQ multiplex PCR. The sample has about 160,000 clones, 75% to 90% seen once; the top ten hold around 1.8%. A word on this clone: Its matching antigen is unknown.

The sequence derives from a woman in her late teens or twenties in good health and CMV-seronegative. Sequenced: PBMCs.

The CDR3 coding sequence is TGCGCCAGCAGCTTTGCCGGGAGCTCCTACGAGCAGTACTTC. The encoded protein is CASSFAGSSYEQYF. This chain uses TRBV5-1 with TRBJ2-7; tentatively, D is TRBD2 (6 bases). The length of the CDR3 is 14 residues. CDR1 and CDR2 (germline): SGHRS, YFSETQ. V lost 2 bases to trimming and J lost 0 bases, with 9 bases between them.